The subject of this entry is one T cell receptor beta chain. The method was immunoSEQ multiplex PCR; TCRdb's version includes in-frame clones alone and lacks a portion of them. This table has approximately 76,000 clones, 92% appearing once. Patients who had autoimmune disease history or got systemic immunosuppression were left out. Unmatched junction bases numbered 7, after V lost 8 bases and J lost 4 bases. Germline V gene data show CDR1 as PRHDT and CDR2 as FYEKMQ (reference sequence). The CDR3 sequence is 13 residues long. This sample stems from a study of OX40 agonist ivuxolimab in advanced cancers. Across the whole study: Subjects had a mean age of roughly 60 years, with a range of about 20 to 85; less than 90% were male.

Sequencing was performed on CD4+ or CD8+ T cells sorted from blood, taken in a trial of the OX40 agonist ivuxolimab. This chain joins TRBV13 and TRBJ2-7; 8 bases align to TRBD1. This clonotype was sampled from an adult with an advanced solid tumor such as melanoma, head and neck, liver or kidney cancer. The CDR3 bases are TGTGCCAGCCGCCTGGGACAGGCTTACGAGCAGTACTTC. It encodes CASRLGQAYEQYF.